One T cell receptor (beta chain) is described in this entry. Its antigen is as yet unknown. The DNA is left out, because the CDR3 cannot be placed on it with certainty; the CDR3 is given as TCRdb lists it. CDR1 is MNHEY, CDR2 SVGEGT, per germline. The CDR3 length equals 13 residues, ends included. This record comes from a study of vaccination effects on CD4 cells after COVID-19. Study summary: Two convalescent pre-vaccine samples were taken 142 and 148 days post-diagnosis.

Culture lasted about 11 days before CD4+ T cell isolation. A positive SARS-CoV-2 PCR test fell between March and December 2020. Measured with immunoSEQ multiplex PCR; TCRdb has only the in-frame clones, and not every one. This table holds about 46,000 clones, 74% found once. V is TRBV6-2 or TRBV6-3 and J is TRBJ2-7. The sequences come from CD4+ T cells from PBMCs cultured without peptide, collected before COVID-19 vaccination. The sequence was obtained from a human donor who had a prior SARS-CoV-2 infection. The CDR3: CASSYFGAGEQYF.